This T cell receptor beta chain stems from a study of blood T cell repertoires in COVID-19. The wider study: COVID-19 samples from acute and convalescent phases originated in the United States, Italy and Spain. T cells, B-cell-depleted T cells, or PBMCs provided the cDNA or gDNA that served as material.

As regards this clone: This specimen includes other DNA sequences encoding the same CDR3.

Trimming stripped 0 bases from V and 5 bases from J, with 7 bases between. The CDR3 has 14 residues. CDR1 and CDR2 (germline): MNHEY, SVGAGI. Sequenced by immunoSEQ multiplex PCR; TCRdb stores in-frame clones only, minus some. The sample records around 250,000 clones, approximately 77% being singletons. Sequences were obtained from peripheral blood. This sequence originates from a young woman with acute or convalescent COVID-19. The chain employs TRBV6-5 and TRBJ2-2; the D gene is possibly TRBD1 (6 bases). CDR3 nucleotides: TGTGCCAGCAGTTACTCCCAGGGGACCGGGGAGCTGTTTTTT. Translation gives CASSYSQGTGELFF.